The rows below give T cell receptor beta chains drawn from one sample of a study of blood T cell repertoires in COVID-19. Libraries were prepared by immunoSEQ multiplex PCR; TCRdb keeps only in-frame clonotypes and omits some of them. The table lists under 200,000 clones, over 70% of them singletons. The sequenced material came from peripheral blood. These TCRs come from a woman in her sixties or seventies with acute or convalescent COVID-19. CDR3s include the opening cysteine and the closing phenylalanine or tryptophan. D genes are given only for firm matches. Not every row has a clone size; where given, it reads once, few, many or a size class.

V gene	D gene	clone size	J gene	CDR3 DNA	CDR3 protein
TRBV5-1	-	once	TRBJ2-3	TGCGCCAGCTGCTTGCTCGGGGGGCCAGATACGCAGTATTTT	CASCLLGGPDTQYF
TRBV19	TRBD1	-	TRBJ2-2	TGTGCCAGTAGTACCCACACAGGGGAGAACACCGGGGAGCTGTTTTTT	CASSTHTGENTGELFF
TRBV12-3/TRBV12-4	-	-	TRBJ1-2	TGTGCCAGCAGTTATAATGTAGACTATGGCTACACCTTC	CASSYNVDYGYTF
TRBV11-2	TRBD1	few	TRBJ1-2	TGTGCCAGCAGCTTGACAGGGGGGGGAGGCTACACCTTC	CASSLTGGGGYTF
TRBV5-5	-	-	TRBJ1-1	TGTGCCAGCAGCTTGGAATGGGCGGTGGGGCAAACTGAAGCTTTCTTT	CASSLEWAVGQTEAFF
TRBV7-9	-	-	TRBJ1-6	TGTGCCAGCATCGGATACGGGGATTCACCCCTCCACTTT	CASIGYGDSPLHF
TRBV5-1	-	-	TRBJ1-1	TGCGCCAGCAGTCAGCAGGGCACTGAAGCTTTCTTT	CASSQQGTEAFF
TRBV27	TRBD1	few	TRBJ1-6	TGTGCCAGCAGGCTGGACAGGGGTAATTCACCCCTCCACTTT	CASRLDRGNSPLHF
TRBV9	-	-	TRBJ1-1	TGTGCCAGCAGCGTAGAGGGGACTGAAGCTTTCTTT	CASSVEGTEAFF
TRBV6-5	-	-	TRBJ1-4	TGTGCCAGCAGCCGACAGGCCACTAATGAAAAACTGTTTTTT	CASSRQATNEKLFF
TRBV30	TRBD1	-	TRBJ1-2	TGTGCCTGGAGTGTAGGGGACAGTTTCTATGGCTACACCTTC	CAWSVGDSFYGYTF
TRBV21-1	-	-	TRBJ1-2	TGTGAGCCCCGGGGGGCGAGTGGCTACACCTTC	CEPRGASGYTF
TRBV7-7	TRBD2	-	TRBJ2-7	TGTGCTAGCAGCCCGACTAGCGGGGTTACCTACGAGCAGTACTTC	CASSPTSGVTYEQYF
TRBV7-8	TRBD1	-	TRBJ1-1	TGTGCCAGCAGCCGGACAGGTCAGACTGAAGCTTTCTTT	CASSRTGQTEAFF
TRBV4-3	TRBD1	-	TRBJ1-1	TGCGCCAGCAGCCAAACACAGGGGACAGGAGCTTTCTTT	CASSQTQGTGAFF
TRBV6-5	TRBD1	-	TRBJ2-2	TGTGCCAGCACCCCCGGGGACAGGAACACCGGGGAGCTGTTTTTT	CASTPGDRNTGELFF
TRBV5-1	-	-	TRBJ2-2	TGCGCCAGCAGCCCCCCCCGGACAGCTGACACCGGGGAGCTGTTTTTT	CASSPPRTADTGELFF
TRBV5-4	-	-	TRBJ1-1	TGTGCCAGCAGCTCCCCTCCGGGAGGCGGGAACACTGAAGCTTTCTTT	CASSSPPGGGNTEAFF
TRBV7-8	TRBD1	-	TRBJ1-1	TGTGCCAGCAGCTGGCGGGACAGGGGGTCGGGCACTGAAGCTTTCTTT	CASSWRDRGSGTEAFF
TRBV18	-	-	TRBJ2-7	TGTGCCAGCTCACCACAGGGGCTCGAGCAGTACTTC	CASSPQGLEQYF
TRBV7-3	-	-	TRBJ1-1	TGTGCCAGCAGCCAACAATCGAACACTGAAGCTTTCTTT	CASSQQSNTEAFF
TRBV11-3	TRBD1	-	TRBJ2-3	TGTGCCAGCAGCTTGGACAGGGGAGATACGCAGTATTTT	CASSLDRGDTQYF
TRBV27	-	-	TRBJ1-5	TGTGCCAGCAGTATATTGGGGGCCAATCAGCCCCAGCATTTT	CASSILGANQPQHF
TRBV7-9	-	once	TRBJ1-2	TGTGCCAGCAGCTTAGTAAACAGGGCCGGTTCTAACTATGGCTACACCTTC	CASSLVNRAGSNYGYTF
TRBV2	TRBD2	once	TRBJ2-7	TGTGCCAGCAGTGAAGCCCAAGGCCGGGAGGCGTACGAGCAGTACTTC	CASSEAQGREAYEQYF
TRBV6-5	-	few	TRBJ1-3	TGTGCCAGCAGGGACCGAGGACTCGGAAACACCATATATTTT	CASRDRGLGNTIYF
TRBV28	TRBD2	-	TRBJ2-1	TGTGCCAGCAGTACCTTAGCGGGGGGACCATACAATGAGCAGTTCTTC	CASSTLAGGPYNEQFF
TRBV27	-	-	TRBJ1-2	TGTGCCAGCAGTTCAAGCCTTGTGGCAGGGCGGAACTATGGCTACACCTTC	CASSSSLVAGRNYGYTF
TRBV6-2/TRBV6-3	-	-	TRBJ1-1	TGTGCCAGCAGTTATTCGAATCGGGCTTTCTTT	CASSYSNRAFF
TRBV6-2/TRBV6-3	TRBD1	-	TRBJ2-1	TGTGCCAGCAGTTACTCGATGTCAGGGGGCCTGTCAAACAATGAGCAGTTCTTC	CASSYSMSGGLSNNEQFF
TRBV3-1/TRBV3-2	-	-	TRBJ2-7	TGTGCCAGCAGCCAGTTTTACAGTATCTTCTCCTACGAGCAGTACTTC	CASSQFYSIFSYEQYF
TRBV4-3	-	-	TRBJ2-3	TGCGCCAGCAGCGAGGGGGGGCCGACAGCAGATACGCAGTATTTT	CASSEGGPTADTQYF
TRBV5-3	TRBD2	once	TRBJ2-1	TGTGCCAGAAGCCCCGGAACCCGTAGCGGGGGGCGGTATGAGCAGTTCTTC	CARSPGTRSGGRYEQFF
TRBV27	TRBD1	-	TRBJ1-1	TGTGCCAGCACCCGGACAGGAACGAACACTGAAGCTTTCTTT	CASTRTGTNTEAFF
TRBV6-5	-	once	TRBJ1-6	TGTGCCAGCAGCACACGAGGAGGTAATTCACCCCTCCACTTT	CASSTRGGNSPLHF
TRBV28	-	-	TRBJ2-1	TGTGCCAGCAGCCTGGGCCCTCCTAATGAGCAGTTCTTC	CASSLGPPNEQFF
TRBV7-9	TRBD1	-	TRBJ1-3	TGTGCCAGCAGCTTAGGGGACAGGACCTCTGGAAACACCATATATTTT	CASSLGDRTSGNTIYF
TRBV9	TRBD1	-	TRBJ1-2	TGTGCCAGCAGCGTAGTAGACAGGGGCTATGGCTACACCTTC	CASSVVDRGYGYTF
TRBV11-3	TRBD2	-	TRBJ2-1	TGTGCCAGCAGCTTAGATGCGGCTAGCGGGGGGGCCAGCAATGAGCAGTTCTTC	CASSLDAASGGASNEQFF
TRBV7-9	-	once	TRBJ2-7	TGTGCCAGCAGCTCGAGTTTGACAGGAGTTAACTACGAGCAGTACTTC	CASSSSLTGVNYEQYF
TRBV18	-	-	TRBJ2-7	TGTGCCAGCTCACCAGGCCAGGCCCCCTACGAGCAGTACTTC	CASSPGQAPYEQYF
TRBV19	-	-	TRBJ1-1	TGTGCCAGTAGTATAGGGAGAGCGAACACTGAAGCTTTCTTT	CASSIGRANTEAFF
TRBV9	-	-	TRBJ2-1	TGTGCCAGCAGCTCTCTTCCGGGACTCCGACCAGAGAGCTCCTACAATGAGCAGTTCTTC	CASSSLPGLRPESSYNEQFF
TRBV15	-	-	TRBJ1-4	TGTGCCACCAGAACAGGGAATGAGGATGAAAAACTGTTTTTT	CATRTGNEDEKLFF
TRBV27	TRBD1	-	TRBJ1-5	TGTGCCAGCAGTTACCGGTTGACAGGGGGCAGTCAGCCCCAGCATTTT	CASSYRLTGGSQPQHF
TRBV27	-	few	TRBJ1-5	TGTGCCAGCAGTTTAATGGGCAGCGGGAATCAGCCCCAGCATTTT	CASSLMGSGNQPQHF
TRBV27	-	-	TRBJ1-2	TGTGCCAGCCTCCCCGCCCTCGGGACATACAACTATGGCTACACCTTC	CASLPALGTYNYGYTF
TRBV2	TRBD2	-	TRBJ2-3	TGTGCCATCCTACCCAGAGCGGGGGCCCGGGTAGATACGCAGTATTTT	CAILPRAGARVDTQYF
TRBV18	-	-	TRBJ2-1	TGTGCCAGCTCCCCGAAGCAAGGGAGGAGTGAGCAGTTCTTC	CASSPKQGRSEQFF
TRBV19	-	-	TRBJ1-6	TGTGCCAGTAGTAATACAGGGAGTTCCGGTTCACCCCTCCACTTT	CASSNTGSSGSPLHF
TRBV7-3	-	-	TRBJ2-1	TGTGCCAGCAGCATTCAGAACAATGAGCAGTTCTTC	CASSIQNNEQFF
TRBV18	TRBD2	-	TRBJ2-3	TGTGCCAGCTCACCACTAATTCCCCGTCGGACTAGCGCGACGACAGATACGCAGTATTTT	CASSPLIPRRTSATTDTQYF
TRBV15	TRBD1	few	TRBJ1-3	TGTGCCACCAGCAGAGAGGACAGGGCATTAGGGAACACCATATATTTT	CATSREDRALGNTIYF
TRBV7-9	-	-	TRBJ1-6	TGTGCCAGCAGCCGGGAACTAGATAATTCACCCCTCCACTTT	CASSRELDNSPLHF
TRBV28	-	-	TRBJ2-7	TGTGCCAGCAGTTTCCGACACTCCCTAGAGCAGTACTTC	CASSFRHSLEQYF